The rows below give T cell receptor beta chains drawn from one sample of a study of T cell responses to AZD1222 COVID-19 vaccine. Assay used: immunoSEQ multiplex PCR; TCRdb lists only in-frame clones, some missing. This table holds about 160,000 clones, around 93% found once. This specimen consisted of peripheral blood, obtained 28 days after the second AZD1222 dose. These receptors were collected from an adult who received the AZD1222 COVID-19 vaccine. Both conserved end residues are part of each CDR3. The order of the fields is CDR3 protein, CDR3 DNA, V gene, J gene, D gene. D genes are given only for firm matches.

CDR3aa: CASSQGTSGGTDTQYF
CDR3nt: TGTGCCAGCAGCCAAGGGACTAGCGGAGGCACAGATACGCAGTATTTT
v_gene: TRBV3-1/TRBV3-2
j_gene: TRBJ2-3
d_gene: TRBD2

CDR3aa: CATSDFFGETQYF
CDR3nt: TGTGCCACCAGTGATTTCTTTGGGGAGACCCAGTACTTC
v_gene: TRBV24-1
j_gene: TRBJ2-5
d_gene: NA

CDR3aa: CASLRDGPNNEQFF
CDR3nt: TGTGCCAGCCTTCGGGACGGTCCTAACAATGAGCAGTTCTTC
v_gene: TRBV2
j_gene: TRBJ2-1
d_gene: NA

CDR3aa: CASGSAWAGSGNTIYF
CDR3nt: TGTGCTAGTGGTTCCGCCTGGGCCGGCTCTGGAAACACCATATATTTT
v_gene: TRBV12-5
j_gene: TRBJ1-3
d_gene: NA

CDR3aa: CASSGDRGPLAFF
CDR3nt: TGTGCCAGCAGTGGTGACAGGGGTCCTCTGGCTTTCTTT
v_gene: TRBV25-1
j_gene: TRBJ1-1
d_gene: TRBD1

CDR3aa: CASSLEPLAGRYNEQFF
CDR3nt: TGTGCCAGCAGCTTGGAGCCTCTAGCGGGACGATACAATGAGCAGTTCTTC
v_gene: TRBV11-3
j_gene: TRBJ2-1
d_gene: TRBD2

CDR3aa: CSVAPGNTEAFF
CDR3nt: TGCAGCGTTGCCCCGGGGAACACTGAAGCTTTCTTT
v_gene: TRBV29-1
j_gene: TRBJ1-1
d_gene: NA

CDR3aa: CASSPGKPTDTQYF
CDR3nt: TGTGCCAGCAGCCCGGGGAAGCCCACAGATACGCAGTATTTT
v_gene: TRBV7-2
j_gene: TRBJ2-3
d_gene: NA

CDR3aa: CASSPPVLAGSYNEQFF
CDR3nt: TGTGCCAGCTCACCACCGGTGCTAGCGGGATCCTACAATGAGCAGTTCTTC
v_gene: TRBV18
j_gene: TRBJ2-1
d_gene: TRBD2

CDR3aa: CASSGGPTDTQYF
CDR3nt: TGTGCCAGCAGTGGGGGCCCCACAGATACGCAGTATTTT
v_gene: TRBV6-4
j_gene: TRBJ2-3
d_gene: NA